This TCR beta chain emerged from a study of cytomegalovirus exposure and HLA in healthy donors. Primers: 60 Vbeta forward and 13 Jbeta reverse. TCRdb's table, derived via immunoSEQ multiplex PCR, lists solely in-frame clones and lacks some. The repertoire holds some 120,000 clones, with roughly 80% as singletons. The CDR3 totals 16 residues. In germline, CDR1 is MNHEY, CDR2 SMNVEV (reference sequence). V was cut by 6 bases and J by 1 base, with 18 bases left in between. Sequencing was carried out using PBMCs. The chain employs TRBV27 and TRBJ1-2, with D possibly being TRBD1 (5 bases). The sequence derives from a woman between 18 and 30 years old in good health and CMV-seronegative. Written as DNA, the CDR3 is TGTGCCAGCAGCTCAAAACACGGGGGAATTAACTATGGCTACACCTTC. It is translated as CASSSKHGGINYGYTF.